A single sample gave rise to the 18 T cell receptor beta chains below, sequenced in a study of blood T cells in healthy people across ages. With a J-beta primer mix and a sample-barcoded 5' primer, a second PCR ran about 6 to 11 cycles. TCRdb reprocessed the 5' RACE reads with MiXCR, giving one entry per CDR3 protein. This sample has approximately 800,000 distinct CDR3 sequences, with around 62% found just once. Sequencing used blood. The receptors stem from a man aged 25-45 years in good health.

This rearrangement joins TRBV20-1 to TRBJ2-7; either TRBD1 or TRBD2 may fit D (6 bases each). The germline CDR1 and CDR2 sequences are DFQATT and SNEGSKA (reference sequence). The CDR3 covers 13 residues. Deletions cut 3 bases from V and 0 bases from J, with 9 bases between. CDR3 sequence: CSASGGYSYEQYF. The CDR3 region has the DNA TGCAGTGCTAGCGGGGGCTACTCCTACGAGCAGTACTTC.

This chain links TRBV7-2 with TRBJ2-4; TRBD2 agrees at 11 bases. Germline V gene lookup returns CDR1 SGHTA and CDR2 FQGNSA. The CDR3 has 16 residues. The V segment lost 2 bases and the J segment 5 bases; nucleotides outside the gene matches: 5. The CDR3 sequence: CASSLLAGGAENIQYF. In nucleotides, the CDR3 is TGTGCCAGCAGCTTACTAGCGGGGGGCGCTGAAAACATTCAGTACTTC.

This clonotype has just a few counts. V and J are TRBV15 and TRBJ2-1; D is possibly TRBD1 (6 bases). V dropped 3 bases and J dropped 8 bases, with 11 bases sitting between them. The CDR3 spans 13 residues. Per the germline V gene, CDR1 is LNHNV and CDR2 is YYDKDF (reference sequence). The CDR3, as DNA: TGTGCCACCAGCAGGCCACAGGGTGATGAGCAGTTCTTC. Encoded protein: CATSRPQGDEQFF.

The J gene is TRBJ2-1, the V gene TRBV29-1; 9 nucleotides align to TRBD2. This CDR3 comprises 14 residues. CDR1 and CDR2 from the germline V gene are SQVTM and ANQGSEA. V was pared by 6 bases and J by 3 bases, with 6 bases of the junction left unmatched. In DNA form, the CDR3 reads TGCAGCGTCGCTAGCGGGAATTTCTACAATGAGCAGTTCTTC. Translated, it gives CSVASGNFYNEQFF.

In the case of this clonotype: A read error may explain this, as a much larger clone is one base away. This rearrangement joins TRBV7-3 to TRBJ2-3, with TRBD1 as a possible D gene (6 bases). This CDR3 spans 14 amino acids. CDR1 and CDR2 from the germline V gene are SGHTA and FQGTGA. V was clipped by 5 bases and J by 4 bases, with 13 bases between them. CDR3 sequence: CASSLPDSADTQYF. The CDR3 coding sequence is TGTGCCAGCAGCCTCCCGGACAGCGCAGATACGCAGTATTTT.

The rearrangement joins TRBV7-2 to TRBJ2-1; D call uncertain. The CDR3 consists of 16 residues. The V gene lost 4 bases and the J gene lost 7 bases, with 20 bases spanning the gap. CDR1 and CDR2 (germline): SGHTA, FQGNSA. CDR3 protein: CASSSMEILDENEQFF. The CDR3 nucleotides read TGTGCCAGCAGCTCGATGGAGATTCTAGACGAGAATGAGCAGTTCTTC.

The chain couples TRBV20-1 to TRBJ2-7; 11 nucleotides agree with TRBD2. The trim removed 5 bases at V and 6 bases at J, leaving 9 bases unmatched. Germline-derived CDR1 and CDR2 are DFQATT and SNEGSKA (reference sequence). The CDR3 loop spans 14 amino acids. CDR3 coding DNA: TGCAGTGCTGGTAGCGGGGGGGCCAAGAGCGAGCAGTACTTC. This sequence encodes CSAGSGGAKSEQYF.

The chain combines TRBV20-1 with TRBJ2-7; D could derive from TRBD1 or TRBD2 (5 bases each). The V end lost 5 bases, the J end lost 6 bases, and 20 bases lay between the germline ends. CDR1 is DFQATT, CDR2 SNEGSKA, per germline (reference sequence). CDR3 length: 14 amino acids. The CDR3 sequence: CSAHYLRGRGEQYF. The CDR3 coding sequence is TGCAGTGCTCACTACCTCCGGGGAAGGGGCGAGCAGTACTTC.

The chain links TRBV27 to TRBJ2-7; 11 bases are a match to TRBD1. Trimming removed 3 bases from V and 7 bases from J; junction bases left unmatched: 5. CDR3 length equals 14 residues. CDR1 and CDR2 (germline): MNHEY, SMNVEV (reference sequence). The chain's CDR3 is CASSFGTGGREQYF. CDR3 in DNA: TGTGCCAGCAGTTTTGGGACAGGGGGAAGGGAGCAGTACTTC.

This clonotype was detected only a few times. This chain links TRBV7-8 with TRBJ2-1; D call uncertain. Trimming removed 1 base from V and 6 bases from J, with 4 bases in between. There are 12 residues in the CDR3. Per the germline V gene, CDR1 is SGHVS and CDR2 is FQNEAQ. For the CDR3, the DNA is TGTGCCAGCAGCTTAGATCCCAATGAGCAGTTCTTC. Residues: CASSLDPNEQFF.

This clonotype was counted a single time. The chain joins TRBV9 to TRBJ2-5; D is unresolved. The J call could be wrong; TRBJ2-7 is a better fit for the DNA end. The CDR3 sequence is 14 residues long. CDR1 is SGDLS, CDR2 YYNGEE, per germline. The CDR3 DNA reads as TGTGCCAGCAGCGTAGCTGGGTTAGAGCACGAGCAGTACTTC. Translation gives CASSVAGLEHEQYF.

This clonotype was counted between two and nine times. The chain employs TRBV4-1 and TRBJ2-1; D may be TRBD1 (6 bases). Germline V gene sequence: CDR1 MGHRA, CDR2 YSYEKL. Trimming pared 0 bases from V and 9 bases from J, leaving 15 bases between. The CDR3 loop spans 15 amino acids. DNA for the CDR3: TGCGCCAGCAGCCAAGACCAAGGAAGCAGGGGTGAGCAGTTCTTC. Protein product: CASSQDQGSRGEQFF.

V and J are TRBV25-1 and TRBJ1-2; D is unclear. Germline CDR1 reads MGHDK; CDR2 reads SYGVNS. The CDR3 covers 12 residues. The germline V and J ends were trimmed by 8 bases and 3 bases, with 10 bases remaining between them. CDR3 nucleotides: TGTGCCAGCCAAGGACGGGACTATGGCTACACCTTC. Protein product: CASQGRDYGYTF.

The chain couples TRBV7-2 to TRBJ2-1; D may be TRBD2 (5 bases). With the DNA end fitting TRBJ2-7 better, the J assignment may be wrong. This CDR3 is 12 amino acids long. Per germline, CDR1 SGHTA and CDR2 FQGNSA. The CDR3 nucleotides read TGTGCCAGCAGCTTGATTGAGGGTGAGCAGTACTTC. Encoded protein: CASSLIEGEQYF.

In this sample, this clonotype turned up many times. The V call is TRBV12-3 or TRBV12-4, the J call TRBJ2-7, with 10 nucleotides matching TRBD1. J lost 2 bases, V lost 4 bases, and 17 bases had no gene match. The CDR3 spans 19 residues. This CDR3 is CASSSTPGQGSKGTYEQYF. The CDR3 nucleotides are TGTGCCAGCAGTTCCACCCCGGGACAGGGGAGTAAAGGGACCTACGAGCAGTACTTC.

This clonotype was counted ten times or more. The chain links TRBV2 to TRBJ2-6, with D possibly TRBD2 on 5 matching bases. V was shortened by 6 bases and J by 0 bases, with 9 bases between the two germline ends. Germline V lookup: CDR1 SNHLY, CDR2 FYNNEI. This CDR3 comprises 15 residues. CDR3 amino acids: CASRATSSGANVLTF. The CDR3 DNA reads TGTGCCAGCAGGGCTACTAGCTCTGGGGCCAACGTCCTGACTTTC.

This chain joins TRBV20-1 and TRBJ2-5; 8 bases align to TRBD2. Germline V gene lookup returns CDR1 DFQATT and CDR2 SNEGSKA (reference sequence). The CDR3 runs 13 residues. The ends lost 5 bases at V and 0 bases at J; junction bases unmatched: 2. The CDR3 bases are TGCAGTGCTGGGGGACTAGACCAAGAGACCCAGTACTTC. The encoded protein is CSAGGLDQETQYF.

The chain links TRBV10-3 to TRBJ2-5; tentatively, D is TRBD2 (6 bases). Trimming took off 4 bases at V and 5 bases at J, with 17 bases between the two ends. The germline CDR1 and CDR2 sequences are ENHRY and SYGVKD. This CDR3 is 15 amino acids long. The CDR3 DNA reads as TGTGCCATCAGTGGCCGCGGCGGGGTCGGGGAGACCCAGTACTTC. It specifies CAISGRGGVGETQYF.